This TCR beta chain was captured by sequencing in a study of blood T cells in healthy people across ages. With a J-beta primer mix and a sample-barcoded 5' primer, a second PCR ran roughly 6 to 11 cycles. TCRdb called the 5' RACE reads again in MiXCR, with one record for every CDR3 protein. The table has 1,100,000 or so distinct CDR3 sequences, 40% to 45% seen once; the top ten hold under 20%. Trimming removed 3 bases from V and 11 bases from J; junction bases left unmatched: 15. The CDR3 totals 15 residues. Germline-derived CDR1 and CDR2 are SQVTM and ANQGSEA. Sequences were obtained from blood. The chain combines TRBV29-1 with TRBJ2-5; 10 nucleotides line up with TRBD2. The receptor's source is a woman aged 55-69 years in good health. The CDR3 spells CSVDISSGSWNEQYF. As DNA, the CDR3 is TGCAGCGTTGACATATCTAGCGGGAGTTGGAATGAGCAGTACTTC.